This entry lists 12 T cell receptor beta chains sequenced from one sample in a study of blood T cell repertoires in COVID-19. Generated by immunoSEQ multiplex PCR, the TCRdb table keeps only in-frame clones and is missing some. The sample carries 400,000 or so clones, around 84% recorded once. The sequencing input was peripheral blood. These receptors were taken from a human donor in a cohort sampled during active COVID-19.

This chain joins TRBV27 and TRBJ1-2, with TRBD1 matching 9 bases. V lost 6 bases to trimming and J lost 0 bases; unmatched junction nucleotides: 8. The CDR3 extends over 16 amino acids. CDR1 and CDR2 (germline): MNHEY, SMNVEV (reference sequence). CDR3 in amino acids: CASSLLQGAPNYGYTF. The CDR3 DNA reads TGTGCCAGCAGCCTATTACAGGGGGCACCTAACTATGGCTACACCTTC.

The chain is built from TRBV30 and TRBJ1-4; D might be TRBD1 (5 bases). V gave up 0 bases and J gave up 3 bases, with 11 bases separating them. The CDR3 is 15 amino acids. Germline lookup yields CDR1 GTSNPN and CDR2 SVGIG (reference sequence). As DNA, the CDR3 is TGTGCCTGGAGTGTATTAACAGGTCCTAATGAAAAACTGTTTTTT. This encodes CAWSVLTGPNEKLFF.

This sequence joins TRBV2 and TRBJ2-7; tentatively, D is TRBD2 (6 bases). The CDR3 runs 12 residues. Trimming shortened V by 4 bases and J by 6 bases, and 10 bases separated the two germline ends. The germline V gene encodes CDR1 SNHLY and CDR2 FYNNEI. The CDR3 reads CASSAGVVEQYF. Here the CDR3 DNA reads TGTGCCAGCAGTGCGGGGGTCGTCGAGCAGTACTTC.

Turning to this clone: Other nucleotide sequences in the sample specify the same CDR3. This chain links TRBV28 with TRBJ1-6; D possibly corresponds to TRBD1 (5 bases). V was trimmed by 6 bases and J by 7 bases, leaving 13 bases between them. Germline V gene sequence: CDR1 MDHEN, CDR2 SYDVKM. This CDR3 is built from 14 residues. The CDR3 spells CASSFGGGNSPLHF. The CDR3 bases are TGTGCCAGCAGCTTCGGGGGGGGAAATTCACCCCTCCACTTT.

The V gene is TRBV11-3, the J gene TRBJ2-3, with D maybe TRBD1 (6 bases). The CDR3 has 15 residues. Trimming left V 3 bases short and J 3 bases short, with 13 bases between. The germline gives CDR1 SGHNT, CDR2 YENEEA. The CDR3 spells CASSLGQGSTDTQYF. The CDR3 bases are TGTGCCAGCAGCTTGGGCCAGGGGAGTACAGATACGCAGTATTTT.

This chain links TRBV5-1 with TRBJ2-1; TRBD1 might be the D (5 bases). The V and J ends lost 0 bases and 7 bases respectively, with 14 bases between them. CDR3 size: 15 residues. Germline loops: CDR1 SGHRS, CDR2 YFSETQ. This CDR3 is CASSLVGAAGNEQFF. The CDR3 DNA reads as TGCGCCAGCAGCTTGGTAGGGGCCGCTGGAAATGAGCAGTTCTTC. The full variable domain, completed using reference TRBV5-1 and TRBJ2-1, is KAGVTQTPRYLIKTRGQQVTLSCSPISGHRSVSWYQQTPGQGLQFLFEYFSETQRNKGNFPGRFSGRQFSNSRSEMNVSTLELGDSALYLCASSLVGAAGNEQFFGPGTRLTVL.

In its sample, this clone was seen a few times. The rearrangement links TRBV30 to TRBJ1-2, with TRBD1 matching over 7 bases. Trimming cost V 5 bases and J 8 bases; bases outside gene matches: 14. This CDR3 spans 14 amino acids. Germline CDR1 and CDR2: GTSNPN and SVGIG (reference sequence). The CDR3 DNA reads TGTGCCTGGGCAACGAAGGGGGCCCTGAAGGGCTACACCTTC. Its protein is CAWATKGALKGYTF.

The chain couples TRBV24-1 to TRBJ2-2; 13 bases fit TRBD2. The CDR3 runs 16 residues. After removal of 3 bases from V and 6 bases from J, the junction contained 3 bases not matched to a gene. Germline lookup yields CDR1 KGHDR and CDR2 SFDVKD. The CDR3 DNA is TGTGCCACCAGTGATACTAGCGGGAGGGTTTCCGGGGAGCTGTTTTTT. It specifies CATSDTSGRVSGELFF.

This clone showed up just a few times. CDR3 bases: TGTGCCTGGAGTGTACGAGGAACAGGGCACGAGCAGTACTTC. This gives the protein CAWSVRGTGHEQYF. The V gene is TRBV30, the J gene TRBJ2-7; perhaps TRBD1 as D (6 bases). V lost 0 bases and J 5 bases, leaving 14 bases between the germline ends. The germline V gene encodes CDR1 GTSNPN and CDR2 SVGIG (reference sequence). The CDR3 totals 14 residues.

The genes are TRBV7-9 and TRBJ1-3; TRBD1 might be the D (5 bases). Germline values: CDR1 SEHNR, CDR2 FQNEAQ (reference sequence). V was clipped by 7 bases and J by 1 base, with 23 bases between them. The CDR3 sequence is 18 residues long. The CDR3 reads CASTPGTAGKESGNTIYF. The CDR3 DNA follows: TGTGCCAGCACCCCCGGCACAGCAGGGAAGGAATCTGGAAACACCATATATTTT.

The J gene is TRBJ2-6, the V gene TRBV7-9; weak D call: TRBD2 (6 bases). The V and J ends lost 4 bases and 1 base respectively, with 14 bases between them. CDR1 SEHNR and CDR2 FQNEAQ come from the germline V gene (reference sequence). The CDR3 totals 17 residues. The CDR3 coding sequence is TGTGCCAGCAGCTCCCCCTCGGGGAGGTCTGGGGCCAACGTCCTGACTTTC. It is translated as CASSSPSGRSGANVLTF.

V is TRBV6-6 and J is TRBJ1-5; 9 bases line up with TRBD1. There are 16 residues in the CDR3. The junction had 4 bases not matched to a gene; V was cut back by 0 bases and J by 4 bases. From germline, CDR1 is MNHNY and CDR2 SVGAGI (reference sequence). The CDR3 reads CASSYSAGTGNQPQHF. The CDR3 DNA sequence: TGTGCCAGCAGTTACTCGGCCGGGACAGGGAATCAGCCCCAGCATTTT.